The entry below describes one T cell receptor (beta chain). This CDR3 comprises 19 residues. Per germline, CDR1 LNHDA and CDR2 SQIVND (reference sequence). Trimming pared 2 bases from V and 0 bases from J, leaving 21 bases between. CD4+ naive, central memory, regulatory and stem cell-like memory cells were sorted via CD45RO/CCR7/CD25/CD127/CD95/CD27. Isolated RNA was reverse transcribed in full, so expressed TCRB transcripts were sequenced. Sequencing was performed with immunoSEQ multiplex PCR; in TCRdb, only in-frame clones are kept and a portion is missing. This sample has hundreds of thousands of clones, with 14% found just once. This specimen comes from a study of beta chain features in type 1 diabetes.

V and J are TRBV19 and TRBJ2-3; weak D call: TRBD2 (5 bases). Sequenced sample: naive CD4+ T cells from blood. The source of this sequence is a man aged 25-40 years in good health. The CDR3 sequence is CASSILSPGITDSTDTQYF. CDR3 bases: TGTGCCAGTAGTATACTTTCTCCGGGGATTACCGATAGCACAGATACGCAGTATTTT.